The source of this T cell receptor beta chain is a study of blood T cell repertoires in COVID-19. Whole-study context: Specimens from acute and convalescent COVID-19 originated in the United States, Italy and Spain.

In the authors' workflow: Amplified reference gene primers provided the basis for estimating nucleated cell counts. Sequencing used immunoSEQ multiplex PCR; TCRdb keeps in-frame clones, though not all of them. That table gives V, J and clone size, and the DNA gave D and trimming. The sample lists roughly 300,000 clones, approximately 84% seen once, with more than 1.2% in the top ten. J gave up 7 bases and V 5 bases, and 9 bases lay outside the gene matches. The CDR3 is 15 amino acids. From germline, CDR1 is MNHNY and CDR2 SVGAGI (reference sequence). Seattle's enrolled individuals joined amid active infection and were then monitored longitudinally.

The source of this sequence is a human donor with COVID-19, enrolled during active disease. The donor label of this sample is uncertain. Material for sequencing was peripheral blood. The rearrangement joins TRBV6-6 to TRBJ1-2; TRBD1 matches 11 bases. Here the CDR3 reads CASSTGTGGLGGYTF. The CDR3 DNA reads TGTGCCAGCAGTACCGGGACAGGGGGTTTGGGTGGCTACACCTTC.